The rows below give T cell receptor beta chains drawn from one sample of a study of T cell changes during pregnancy in multiple sclerosis. Sequencing was performed with immunoSEQ multiplex PCR; in TCRdb, only in-frame clones are kept and a portion is missing. The data hold about 100,000 clones, with roughly 90% observed a single time. The sequences come from peripheral blood, collected after pregnancy. The receptor set was obtained from a female donor with multiple sclerosis, enrolled in a pregnancy study. Each CDR3 is given with its conserved first and last residue. Each record gives: clone size, J gene, V gene, D gene, CDR3 protein, CDR3 DNA. D genes are given only for firm matches. The size entry is marked missing in some rows and otherwise reads once, few, many or a size class.

clone size: -
J gene: TRBJ2-7
V gene: TRBV5-6
D gene: TRBD2
CDR3 protein: CASSRGRGLADSYEQYF
CDR3 DNA: TGTGCCAGCAGTCGTGGTCGCGGTCTAGCGGACTCCTACGAGCAGTACTTC

clone size: -
J gene: TRBJ1-1
V gene: TRBV2
D gene: TRBD1
CDR3 protein: CARGLTGGTEAFF
CDR3 DNA: TGTGCCAGGGGATTAACAGGGGGTACTGAAGCTTTCTTT

clone size: once
J gene: TRBJ1-2
V gene: TRBV5-6
D gene: TRBD1
CDR3 protein: CASSFLDRRSSF
CDR3 DNA: TGTGCCAGCAGCTTCCTGGACAGGAGGTCGTCCTTC

clone size: -
J gene: TRBJ2-1
V gene: TRBV9
D gene: TRBD2
CDR3 protein: CASSAHSRLAGEGNEQFF
CDR3 DNA: TGTGCCAGCAGCGCCCACTCCCGACTAGCGGGAGAGGGTAATGAGCAGTTCTTC

clone size: -
J gene: TRBJ2-5
V gene: TRBV29-1
D gene: TRBD1
CDR3 protein: CSGDRDDETQYF
CDR3 DNA: TGCAGCGGCGACAGGGATGACGAGACCCAGTACTTC

clone size: once
J gene: TRBJ1-3
V gene: TRBV4-2
D gene: -
CDR3 protein: CASSRDSGGNTIYF
CDR3 DNA: TGTGCCAGCAGCCGCGACAGTGGCGGAAACACCATATATTTT

clone size: -
J gene: TRBJ1-6
V gene: TRBV6-1
D gene: -
CDR3 protein: CASRAQENSPLHF
CDR3 DNA: TGTGCCAGCAGGGCACAGGAAAATTCACCCCTCCACTTT

clone size: -
J gene: TRBJ2-5
V gene: TRBV6-6
D gene: -
CDR3 protein: CASSYEGVRETQYF
CDR3 DNA: TGTGCCAGCAGTTACGAAGGGGTGCGGGAGACCCAGTACTTC

clone size: -
J gene: TRBJ2-1
V gene: TRBV9
D gene: -
CDR3 protein: CASSPLSTAYNEQFF
CDR3 DNA: TGTGCCAGCTCACCATTGAGTACCGCTTACAATGAGCAGTTCTTC

clone size: -
J gene: TRBJ2-1
V gene: TRBV4-1
D gene: -
CDR3 protein: CASSHLTGNNEQFF
CDR3 DNA: TGCGCCAGCAGCCACCTGACAGGCAACAATGAGCAGTTCTTC

clone size: once
J gene: TRBJ1-3
V gene: TRBV30
D gene: -
CDR3 protein: CARGTGRGISGNTIYF
CDR3 DNA: TGTGCCCGAGGTACCGGCCGGGGGATCTCTGGAAACACCATATATTTT

clone size: -
J gene: TRBJ1-6
V gene: TRBV19
D gene: TRBD1
CDR3 protein: CASRNDGQGRNSPLHF
CDR3 DNA: TGTGCCAGTAGAAACGATGGACAGGGTCGGAATTCACCCCTCCACTTT

clone size: -
J gene: TRBJ1-2
V gene: TRBV19
D gene: -
CDR3 protein: CASSIIEGNYGYTF
CDR3 DNA: TGTGCCAGTAGTATTATCGAGGGAAACTATGGCTACACCTTC

clone size: -
J gene: TRBJ1-1
V gene: TRBV30
D gene: TRBD1
CDR3 protein: CAWSVGQGAEAFF
CDR3 DNA: TGTGCCTGGAGTGTAGGCCAGGGGGCCGAAGCTTTCTTT

clone size: -
J gene: TRBJ2-6
V gene: TRBV19
D gene: -
CDR3 protein: CASSPSSVSGANVLTF
CDR3 DNA: TGTGCCAGTAGTCCTTCTAGCGTCTCTGGGGCCAACGTCCTGACTTTC

clone size: -
J gene: TRBJ2-1
V gene: TRBV7-3
D gene: TRBD2
CDR3 protein: CASSRLAGDNEQFF
CDR3 DNA: TGTGCCAGCAGCCGACTAGCGGGAGACAATGAGCAGTTCTTC

clone size: -
J gene: TRBJ2-7
V gene: TRBV7-9
D gene: TRBD2
CDR3 protein: CASSPRPGTSGGHYEQYF
CDR3 DNA: TGTGCCAGCAGCCCGCGGCCCGGGACTAGCGGGGGCCACTACGAGCAGTACTTC

clone size: -
J gene: TRBJ2-7
V gene: TRBV5-1
D gene: TRBD2
CDR3 protein: CASSQREGYEQYF
CDR3 DNA: TGCGCCAGCAGTCAGCGGGAGGGGTACGAGCAGTACTTC

clone size: -
J gene: TRBJ2-3
V gene: TRBV2
D gene: -
CDR3 protein: CASLGPGDTQYF
CDR3 DNA: TGTGCCAGCCTGGGTCCGGGGGATACGCAGTATTTT

clone size: once
J gene: TRBJ1-5
V gene: TRBV19
D gene: -
CDR3 protein: CASSTISNAIQSNQPQHF
CDR3 DNA: TGTGCCAGTAGTACTATATCCAATGCGATCCAAAGCAATCAGCCCCAGCATTTT

clone size: -
J gene: TRBJ1-6
V gene: TRBV9
D gene: -
CDR3 protein: CASSPGGGGSPLHF
CDR3 DNA: TGTGCCAGCAGCCCCGGCGGGGGCGGTTCACCCCTCCACTTT

clone size: -
J gene: TRBJ1-1
V gene: TRBV28
D gene: TRBD1
CDR3 protein: CASSSSTGWNTEAFF
CDR3 DNA: TGTGCCAGCAGTTCCTCGACAGGGTGGAACACTGAAGCTTTCTTT

clone size: once
J gene: TRBJ2-7
V gene: TRBV6-5
D gene: -
CDR3 protein: CASSYRRGSYEQYF
CDR3 DNA: TGTGCCAGCAGTTACAGGCGGGGCTCCTACGAGCAGTACTTC

clone size: -
J gene: TRBJ2-1
V gene: TRBV5-1
D gene: TRBD2
CDR3 protein: CASSLASSGVLHNEQFF
CDR3 DNA: TGCGCCAGCAGCTTGGCCTCTAGCGGGGTTCTTCACAATGAGCAGTTCTTC

clone size: few
J gene: TRBJ1-2
V gene: TRBV18
D gene: -
CDR3 protein: CASSPLREANYGYTF
CDR3 DNA: TGTGCCAGCTCACCACTTCGCGAAGCTAACTATGGCTACACCTTC

clone size: -
J gene: TRBJ2-7
V gene: TRBV7-3
D gene: -
CDR3 protein: CASSLTSSSYEQYF
CDR3 DNA: TGTGCCAGCAGCTTAACTAGCAGTTCCTACGAGCAGTACTTC

clone size: once
J gene: TRBJ1-1
V gene: TRBV21-1
D gene: -
CDR3 protein: CASSQPRQGKTEAFF
CDR3 DNA: TGTGCCAGCAGTCAACCTAGACAGGGTAAAACTGAAGCTTTCTTT

clone size: -
J gene: TRBJ2-3
V gene: TRBV9
D gene: TRBD2
CDR3 protein: CASSVGISGSISLERNSDTQYF
CDR3 DNA: TGTGCCAGCAGCGTAGGTATTAGCGGGAGTATATCTTTGGAACGAAACTCAGATACGCAGTATTTT

clone size: once
J gene: TRBJ1-1
V gene: TRBV2
D gene: -
CDR3 protein: CASSEVLGPLGAFF
CDR3 DNA: TGTGCCAGCAGTGAAGTGTTGGGGCCTTTGGGGGCTTTCTTT